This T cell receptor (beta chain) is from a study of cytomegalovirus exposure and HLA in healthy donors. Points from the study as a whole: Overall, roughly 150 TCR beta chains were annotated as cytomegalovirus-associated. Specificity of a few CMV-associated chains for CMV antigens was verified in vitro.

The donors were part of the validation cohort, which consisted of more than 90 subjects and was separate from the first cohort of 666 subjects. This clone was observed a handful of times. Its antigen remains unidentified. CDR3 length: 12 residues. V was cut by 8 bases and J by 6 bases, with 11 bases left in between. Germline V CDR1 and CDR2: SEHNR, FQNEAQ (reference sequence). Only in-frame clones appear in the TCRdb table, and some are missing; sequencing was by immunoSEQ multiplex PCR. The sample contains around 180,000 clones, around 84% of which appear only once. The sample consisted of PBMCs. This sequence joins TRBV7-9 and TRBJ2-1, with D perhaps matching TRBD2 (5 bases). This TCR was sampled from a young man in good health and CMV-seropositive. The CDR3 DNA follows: TGTGCCAGCTGCGTCGAGGGCAATGAGCAGTTCTTC. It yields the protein CASCVEGNEQFF.